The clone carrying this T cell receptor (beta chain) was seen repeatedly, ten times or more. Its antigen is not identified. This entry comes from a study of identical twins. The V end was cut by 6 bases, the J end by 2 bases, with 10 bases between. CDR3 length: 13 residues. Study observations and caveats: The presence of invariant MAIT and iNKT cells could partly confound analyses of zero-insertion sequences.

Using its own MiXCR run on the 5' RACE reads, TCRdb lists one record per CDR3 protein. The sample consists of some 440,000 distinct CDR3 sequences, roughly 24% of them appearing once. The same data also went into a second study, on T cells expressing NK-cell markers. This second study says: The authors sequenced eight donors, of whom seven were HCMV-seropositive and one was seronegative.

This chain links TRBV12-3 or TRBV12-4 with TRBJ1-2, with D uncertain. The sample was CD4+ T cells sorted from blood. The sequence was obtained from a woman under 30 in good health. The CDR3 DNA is TGTGCCAGCAGCTTAAGAGAAAACTATGGCTACACCTTC. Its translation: CASSLRENYGYTF.